The clone carrying this T cell receptor beta chain was seen a handful of times. What it recognizes is unknown. Each of the donors had 8 to 10 milliliters of peripheral blood drawn into EDTA-treated Vacutainer tubes. PBMCs numbering at least 6.5 million were isolated per sample. V was pared by 7 bases and J by 4 bases, with 10 bases between. The CDR3 runs 12 residues. The germline V gene has CDR1 LNHDA and CDR2 SQIVND (reference sequence). This record comes from a study of blood T cells in healthy people across ages. Overall study results and limits: Because donor CMV status was unknown, expanded clonotype changes were possibly confounded.

The authors ran a second PCR of roughly 6 to 12 cycles using a sample-barcoded 5' primer and a J-beta primer mix. Tagging of each cDNA molecule was performed by a template-switch adaptor with 12 random nucleotides. TCRdb used MiXCR to reprocess the 5' RACE reads, holding one entry per CDR3 protein. Counted here are approximately 2,000,000 distinct CDR3 sequences, about 39% occurring once; the ten biggest clones make up around 23%. The chain uses TRBV19 and TRBJ1-2; D is possibly TRBD1 (5 bases). The specimen sequenced was blood. The sequence derives from a human donor in good health. The CDR3 bases are TGTGCCAGTACGCAGGGCACCTATGGCTACACCTTC. Protein product: CASTQGTYGYTF.